This T cell receptor (delta chain) was recovered during a study of gamma delta lymphoproliferative disorders and STAT genes. Study conclusions and caveats: Most major patient clonotypes were shared with at least one healthy donor. Controls likely had mixed maturation stages, while leukemic cells were mostly terminal effectors. Patient gamma repertoires clustered apart from healthy controls; delta did not.

TCRdb re-called the multiplex PCR reads through CATT. This table holds 1,200 to 1,500 delta-chain clones, around 0.89% found once. After removal of 3 bases from V and 9 bases from J, the junction contained 12 bases not matched to a gene. The CDR3 consists of 15 residues. Germline V gene sequence: CDR1 GEAIGNYY, CDR2 EKD. The receptor sequences were amplified from genomic DNA of peripheral blood mononuclear cells. This clone was counted a few times. Its specificity is unknown. A far bigger clonotype differs at one base, so this is likely a read error. Other nucleotide sequences in the sample specify the same CDR3.

Material: blood. The chain joins TRDV2 to TRDJ1; 10 positions agree with TRDD3. This clonotype was obtained from a human donor in good health. This CDR3 is CACDPLGDGDAELIF. The CDR3 nucleotides read TGTGCCTGTGACCCACTGGGGGATGGGGACGCGGAACTCATCTTT.